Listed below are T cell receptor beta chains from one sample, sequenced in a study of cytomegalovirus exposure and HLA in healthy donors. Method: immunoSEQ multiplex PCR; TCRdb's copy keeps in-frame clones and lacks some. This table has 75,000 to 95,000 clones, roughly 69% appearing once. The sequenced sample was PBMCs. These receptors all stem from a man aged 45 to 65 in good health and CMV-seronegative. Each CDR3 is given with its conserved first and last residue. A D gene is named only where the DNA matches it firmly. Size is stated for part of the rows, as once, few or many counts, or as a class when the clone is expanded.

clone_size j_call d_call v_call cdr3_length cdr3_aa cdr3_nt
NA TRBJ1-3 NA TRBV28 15 CASSFESFSGNTIYF TGTGCCAGCAGTTTCGAAAGCTTTTCTGGAAACACCATATATTTT
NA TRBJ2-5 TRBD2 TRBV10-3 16 CAISDAEREGKETQYF TGTGCCATCAGTGATGCGGAGCGGGAGGGGAAAGAGACCCAGTACTTC
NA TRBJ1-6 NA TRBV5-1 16 CASSLSPDSNSSPLHF TGCGCCAGCAGCTTGTCCCCGGACAGCAACTCTTCACCCCTCCACTTT
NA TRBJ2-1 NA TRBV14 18 CASSQDLAFLTPYNEQFF TGTGCCAGCAGCCAAGATCTCGCATTCCTAACTCCCTACAATGAGCAGTTCTTC
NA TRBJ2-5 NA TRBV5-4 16 CASSVAGDFAQETQYF TGTGCCAGCAGCGTGGCAGGGGATTTTGCCCAAGAGACCCAGTACTTC
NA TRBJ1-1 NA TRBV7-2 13 CASSFSGDTEAFF TGTGCCAGCAGCTTTTCAGGGGACACTGAAGCTTTCTTT
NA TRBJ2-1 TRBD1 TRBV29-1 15 CSVRGTGASYNEQFF TGCAGCGTCCGCGGGACAGGGGCAAGCTACAATGAGCAGTTCTTC
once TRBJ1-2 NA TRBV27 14 CASSLAGGGYGYTF TGTGCCAGCAGTTTAGCCGGGGGGGGCTATGGCTACACCTTC
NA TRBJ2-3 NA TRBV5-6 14 CASTSLAGPDTQYF TGTGCCAGCACTTCCTTGGCGGGACCAGATACGCAGTATTTT
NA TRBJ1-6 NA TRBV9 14 CASTDDRYNSPLHF TGTGCCAGCACCGACGACAGATATAATTCACCCCTCCACTTT
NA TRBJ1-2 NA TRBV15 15 CATSRDGGGFYGYTF TGTGCCACCAGCAGAGATGGTGGGGGGTTCTATGGCTACACCTTC
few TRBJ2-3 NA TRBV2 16 CASSEGVTREGDTQYF TGTGCCAGCAGTGAAGGTGTGACTCGGGAAGGTGATACGCAGTATTTT
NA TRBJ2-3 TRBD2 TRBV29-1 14 CSVEVLASTDTQYF TGCAGCGTTGAGGTACTAGCGTCCACAGATACGCAGTATTTT
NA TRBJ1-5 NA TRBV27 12 CASKKGRKPQHF TGTGCCAGCAAGAAGGGGCGGAAGCCCCAGCATTTT
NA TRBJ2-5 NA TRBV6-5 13 CASSYWQTETQYF TGTGCCAGCAGTTACTGGCAAACGGAGACCCAGTACTTC
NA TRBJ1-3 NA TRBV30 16 CAWSVFGTLSGNTIYF TGTGCTTGGAGTGTATTCGGGACACTCTCTGGAAACACCATATATTTT
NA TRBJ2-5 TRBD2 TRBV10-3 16 CAISDALLAGGETQYF TGTGCCATCAGTGATGCGCTACTAGCGGGAGGAGAGACCCAGTACTTC
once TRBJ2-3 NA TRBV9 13 CASSRGFTDTQYF TGTGCCAGCAGCAGGGGTTTTACAGATACGCAGTATTTT
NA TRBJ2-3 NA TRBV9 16 CASSPRDSKSTDTQYF TGTGCCAGCAGCCCCCGGGACTCCAAAAGCACAGATACGCAGTATTTT
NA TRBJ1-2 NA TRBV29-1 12 CSVGTGGDGYTF TGCAGCGTTGGGACGGGAGGGGATGGCTACACCTTC
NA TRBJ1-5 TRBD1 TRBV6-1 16 CASSEGDRRDNQPQHF TGTGCCAGCAGTGAAGGGGACAGGAGGGACAATCAGCCCCAGCATTTT
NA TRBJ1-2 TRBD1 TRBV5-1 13 CASSLGQGSGYTF TGCGCCAGCAGCTTGGGACAGGGTTCCGGCTACACCTTC
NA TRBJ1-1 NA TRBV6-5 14 CASSFNDLSTEAFF TGTGCCAGCAGTTTCAACGATCTGAGCACTGAAGCTTTCTTT
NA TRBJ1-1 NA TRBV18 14 CASSPPIGVTEAFF TGTGCCAGCTCACCACCGATAGGGGTCACTGAAGCTTTCTTT
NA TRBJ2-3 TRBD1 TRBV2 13 CASGQDMADTQYF TGTGCCAGCGGACAGGATATGGCAGATACGCAGTATTTT
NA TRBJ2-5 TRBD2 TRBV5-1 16 CASSLDPSGEQETQYF TGCGCCAGCAGCTTGGATCCTAGCGGGGAACAAGAGACCCAGTACTTC
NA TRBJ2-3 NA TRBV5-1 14 CASSPLASLGTQYF TGCGCCAGCAGCCCTCTAGCGTCACTGGGTACGCAGTATTTT
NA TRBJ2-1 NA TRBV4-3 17 CASSQVRQGPLRGEQFF TGCGCCAGCAGCCAAGTTCGGCAGGGCCCTCTTCGCGGTGAGCAGTTCTTC
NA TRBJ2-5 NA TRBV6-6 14 CASSRGQRQETQYF TGTGCCAGCAGTCGCGGACAACGCCAAGAGACCCAGTACTTC
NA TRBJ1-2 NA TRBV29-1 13 CSVGGNTDYGYTF TGCAGCGTTGGGGGCAACACGGACTATGGCTACACCTTC
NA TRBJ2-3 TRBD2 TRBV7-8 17 CASSLARLAGVGDTQYF TGTGCCAGCAGCTTAGCTAGACTAGCGGGAGTAGGAGATACGCAGTATTTT